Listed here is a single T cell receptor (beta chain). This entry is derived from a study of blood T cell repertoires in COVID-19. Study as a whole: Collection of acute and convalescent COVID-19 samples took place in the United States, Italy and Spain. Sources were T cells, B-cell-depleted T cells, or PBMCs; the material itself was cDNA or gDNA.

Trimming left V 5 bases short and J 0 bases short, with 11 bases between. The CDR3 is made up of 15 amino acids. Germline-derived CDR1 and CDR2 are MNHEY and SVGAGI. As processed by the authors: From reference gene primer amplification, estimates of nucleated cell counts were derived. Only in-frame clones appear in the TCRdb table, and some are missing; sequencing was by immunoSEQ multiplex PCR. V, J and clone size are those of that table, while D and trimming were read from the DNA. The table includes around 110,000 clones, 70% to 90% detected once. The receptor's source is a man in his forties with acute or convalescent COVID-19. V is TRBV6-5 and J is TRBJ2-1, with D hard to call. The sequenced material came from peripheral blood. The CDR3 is CASSLESISYNEQFF. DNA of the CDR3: TGTGCCAGCAGTCTGGAGAGCATCTCCTACAATGAGCAGTTCTTC.